This record looks at one TCR beta chain sequence and its context. The data are from a study of blood T cell repertoires in COVID-19. At the level of the study: There were acute and convalescent COVID-19 samples, and they came from the United States, Italy and Spain.

CDR1 and CDR2 (germline): SGHNT, YYREEE (reference sequence). V dropped 1 base and J dropped 6; count of bases not matched to a gene: 8. The CDR3 is made up of 16 amino acids. Libraries were prepared by immunoSEQ multiplex PCR; TCRdb keeps only in-frame clonotypes and omits some of them. In the table there are around 50,000 clones, over 70% of which are singletons. The chain couples TRBV5-4 to TRBJ1-5, with TRBD1 identical over 9 bases. This clonotype originated in a man aged 65-85 years with acute or convalescent COVID-19. Sequenced material: peripheral blood. The CDR3 protein is CASSLYTGGMGQPQHF. The CDR3 coding sequence is TGTGCCAGCAGCTTGTATACAGGGGGCATGGGTCAGCCCCAGCATTTT.